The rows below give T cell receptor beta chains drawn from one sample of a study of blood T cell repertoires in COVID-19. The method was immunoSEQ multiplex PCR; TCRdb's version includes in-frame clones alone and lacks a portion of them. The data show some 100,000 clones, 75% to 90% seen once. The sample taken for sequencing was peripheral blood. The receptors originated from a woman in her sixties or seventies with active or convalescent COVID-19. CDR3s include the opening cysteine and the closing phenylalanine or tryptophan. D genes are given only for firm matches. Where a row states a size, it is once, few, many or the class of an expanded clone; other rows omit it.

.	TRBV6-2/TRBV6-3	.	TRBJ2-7	CASSYSGSREQYF	TGTGCCAGCAGTTACTCAGGGAGTCGGGAGCAGTACTTC
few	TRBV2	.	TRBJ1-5	CATGWGQPHQPQHF	TGTGCCACCGGATGGGGGCAACCTCATCAGCCCCAGCATTTT
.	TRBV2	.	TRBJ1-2	CASSEAPGPWGRNYGYTF	TGTGCCAGCAGTGAAGCCCCTGGACCTTGGGGGCGTAACTATGGCTACACCTTC
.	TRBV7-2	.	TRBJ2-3	CASSDTSGTDTQYF	TGTGCCAGCAGCGACACTTCAGGCACAGATACGCAGTATTTT
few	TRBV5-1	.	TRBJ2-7	CASSPEGTAYEQYF	TGCGCCAGCAGCCCGGAGGGGACAGCCTACGAGCAGTACTTC
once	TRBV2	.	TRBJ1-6	CASSAGQTNSPLHF	TGTGCCAGCAGCGCAGGACAGACTAATTCACCCCTCCACTTT
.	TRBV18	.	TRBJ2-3	CASSPVRVDSTDTQYF	TGTGCCAGCTCACCAGTCCGGGTTGACAGCACAGATACGCAGTATTTT
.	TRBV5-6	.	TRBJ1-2	CASSLQANYGYTF	TGTGCCAGCAGCCTACAGGCCAATTATGGCTACACCTTC
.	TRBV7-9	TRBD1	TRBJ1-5	CASSLGTGNQPQHF	TGTGCCAGCAGCTTAGGGACAGGGAATCAGCCCCAGCATTTT
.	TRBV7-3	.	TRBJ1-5	CASSLSAGLYSNQPQHF	TGTGCCAGCAGCTTATCGGCAGGGCTCTATAGCAATCAGCCCCAGCATTTT
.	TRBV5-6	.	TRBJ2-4	CASSLGRAKNIQYF	TGTGCCAGCAGCTTGGGGAGGGCCAAAAACATTCAGTACTTC
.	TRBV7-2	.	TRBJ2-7	CASSPDRGAREQYF	TGTGCCAGCAGCCCGGACCGGGGGGCGCGGGAGCAGTACTTC
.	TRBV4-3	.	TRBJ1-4	CASSQEGGLGEKLFF	TGCGCCAGCAGCCAAGAGGGGGGGCTCGGAGAAAAACTGTTTTTT
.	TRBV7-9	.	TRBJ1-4	CASSLVGGTNEKLFF	TGTGCCAGCAGCTTAGTTGGCGGTACTAATGAAAAACTGTTTTTT
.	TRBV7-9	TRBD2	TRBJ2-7	CASSPTSHQALSSYEQYF	TGTGCCAGCAGCCCGACTAGCCACCAGGCCCTGAGCTCCTACGAGCAGTACTTC
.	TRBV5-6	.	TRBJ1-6	CASSRTLTGPGSYNSPLHF	TGTGCCAGCAGCCGAACTTTAACAGGGCCAGGCTCCTATAATTCACCCCTCCACTTT
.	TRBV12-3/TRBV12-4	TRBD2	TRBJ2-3	CASLLAGTDTQYF	TGTGCCAGCCTTCTAGCGGGGACGGATACGCAGTATTTT
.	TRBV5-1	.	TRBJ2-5	CASSSEYQETQYF	TGCGCCAGTTCGAGCGAGTACCAAGAGACCCAGTACTTC
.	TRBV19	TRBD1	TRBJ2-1	CASSIPGTGTNEQFF	TGTGCCAGTAGTATTCCCGGGACAGGGACCAATGAGCAGTTCTTC
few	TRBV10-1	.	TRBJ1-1	CASNAGVDTEAFF	TGCGCCAGCAACGCCGGGGTGGATACTGAAGCTTTCTTT
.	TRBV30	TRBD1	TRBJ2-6	CAGTLGGRSSGANVLTF	TGTGCCGGAACCTTAGGGGGCAGGAGCTCTGGGGCCAACGTCCTGACTTTC
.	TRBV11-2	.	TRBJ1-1	CASSLGENTEAFF	TGTGCCAGCAGCTTAGGAGAGAACACTGAAGCTTTCTTT
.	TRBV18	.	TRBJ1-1	CASSPQYTGNTEAFF	TGTGCCAGCTCACCACAGTATACAGGGAACACTGAAGCTTTCTTT
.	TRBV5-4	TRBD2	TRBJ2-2	CASSLAGGGAPGELFF	TGTGCCAGCAGCTTGGCTGGCGGGGGGGCCCCCGGGGAGCTGTTTTTT
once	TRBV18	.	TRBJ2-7	CASSPPGGLLYEQYF	TGTGCCAGCTCACCACCGGGCGGACTACTCTACGAGCAGTACTTC
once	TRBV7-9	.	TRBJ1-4	CASGRQSPNEKLFF	TGTGCCAGCGGGCGACAGAGCCCCAATGAAAAACTGTTTTTT
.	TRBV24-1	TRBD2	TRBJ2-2	CATSDPGLAGGGIVGELFF	TGTGCCACCAGTGACCCCGGACTAGCGGGAGGAGGAATAGTCGGGGAGCTGTTTTTT
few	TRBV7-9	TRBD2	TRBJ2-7	CASSLAGVAYEQYF	TGTGCCAGCAGTCTAGCGGGAGTAGCCTACGAGCAGTACTTC
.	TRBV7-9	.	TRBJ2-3	CASSSTRGARQYF	TGTGCCAGCAGCTCAACCAGGGGTGCTCGCCAGTATTTT
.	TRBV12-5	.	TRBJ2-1	CASGLLNRGEQFF	TGTGCTAGTGGTTTGTTAAACCGGGGTGAGCAGTTCTTC
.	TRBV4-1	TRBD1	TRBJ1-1	CASSPDRVNTEAFF	TGCGCCAGCAGCCCTGACAGGGTAAACACTGAAGCTTTCTTT
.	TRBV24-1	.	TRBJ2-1	CATSDFKIYPNEQFF	TGTGCCACCAGTGACTTCAAAATCTACCCCAATGAGCAGTTCTTC
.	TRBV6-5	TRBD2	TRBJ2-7	CASRTSGGFYEQYF	TGTGCCAGCAGGACTAGCGGGGGATTTTACGAGCAGTACTTC
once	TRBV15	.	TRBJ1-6	CATSRAGTGVWTLHF	TGTGCCACCAGCAGAGCCGGGACGGGAGTATGGACCCTCCACTTT
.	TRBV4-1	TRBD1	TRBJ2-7	CASSQPLRGREQYF	TGCGCCAGCAGCCAACCCCTCAGGGGGCGAGAGCAGTACTTC
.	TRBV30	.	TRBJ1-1	CAWIKGLNTEAFF	TGTGCCTGGATTAAGGGGTTGAACACTGAAGCTTTCTTT
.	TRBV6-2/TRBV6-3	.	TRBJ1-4	CASRPPGEPSEKLFF	TGTGCCAGCAGACCTCCAGGGGAACCGAGTGAAAAACTGTTTTTT
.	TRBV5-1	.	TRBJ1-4	CASSLSPGEKLFF	TGCGCCAGCAGCTTGTCCCCGGGTGAAAAACTGTTTTTT
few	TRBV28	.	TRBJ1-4	CASSPGVEKLFF	TGTGCCAGCAGTCCCGGCGTGGAGAAACTGTTTTTT
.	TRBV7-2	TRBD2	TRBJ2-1	CASSLVWTRTSGNNEQFF	TGTGCCAGCAGCTTAGTTTGGACTAGGACTAGCGGTAACAATGAGCAGTTCTTC
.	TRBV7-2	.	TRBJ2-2	CASSHQDRRDTGELFF	TGTGCCAGCAGTCACCAGGACAGGAGGGACACCGGGGAGCTGTTTTTT